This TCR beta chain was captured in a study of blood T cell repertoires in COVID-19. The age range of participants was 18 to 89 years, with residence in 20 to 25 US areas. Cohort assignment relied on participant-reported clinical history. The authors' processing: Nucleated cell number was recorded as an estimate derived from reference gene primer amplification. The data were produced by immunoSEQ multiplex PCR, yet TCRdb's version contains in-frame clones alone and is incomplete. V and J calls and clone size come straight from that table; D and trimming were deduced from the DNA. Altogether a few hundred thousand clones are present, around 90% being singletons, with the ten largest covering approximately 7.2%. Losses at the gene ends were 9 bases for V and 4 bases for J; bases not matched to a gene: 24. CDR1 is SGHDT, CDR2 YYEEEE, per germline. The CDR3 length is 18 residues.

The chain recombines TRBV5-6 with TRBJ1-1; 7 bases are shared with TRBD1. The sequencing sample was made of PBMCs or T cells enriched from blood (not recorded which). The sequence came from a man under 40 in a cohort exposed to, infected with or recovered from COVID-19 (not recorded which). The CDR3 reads CAINYLEKGGRPGTEAFF. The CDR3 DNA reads TGTGCCATCAATTACTTGGAAAAAGGGGGCAGGCCGGGCACTGAAGCTTTCTTT.